The clone carrying this T cell receptor beta chain showed up many times. Its antigen is currently unknown. One entry per CDR3 protein, called by TCRdb with MiXCR from the 5' RACE reads. Here the sample spans 39,000 or so distinct CDR3 sequences, approximately 2.4% being singletons. This specimen comes from a study of neurological immune-mediated disorders. Study at large: Multiple sclerosis patients numbered about 34, with about 30 relapsing-remitting and 3 secondary progressive. Whole-study findings and limits: In HTLV-1-associated myelopathy, TCR clonal expansion was greatest, whereas multiple sclerosis had the least, falling below healthy controls.

V lost 6 bases to trimming and J lost 0 bases, with 11 bases between them. This CDR3 has 15 amino acids. This TCR was sampled from a man under 40 with multiple sclerosis. Sequences were obtained from PBMCs. This chain connects TRBV12-3 or TRBV12-4 to TRBJ1-4; unclear D gene. The CDR3: CASSRQVATNEKLFF. CDR3 coding DNA: TGTGCCAGCAGCCGCCAGGTTGCAACTAATGAAAAACTGTTTTTT.